These 28 T cell receptor beta chains were all obtained from the same sample, sequenced in a study of cytomegalovirus exposure and HLA in healthy donors. The primer mix had 60 Vbeta and 13 Jbeta primers. The protocol was immunoSEQ multiplex PCR, while the TCRdb copy is restricted to in-frame clones and leaves out a portion. The table includes around 55,000 clones, 55% to 85% detected once. Sequencing was performed on PBMCs. These receptors were obtained from a man aged 35-49 years in good health and CMV-seropositive.

This clone turned up a few times. CDR3 sequence reads: CASSLAAGSETQYF. In DNA form, the CDR3 reads TGTGCCAGCAGCTTAGCCGCAGGGTCAGAGACCCAGTACTTC. This sequence joins TRBV7-9 and TRBJ2-5; the D gene is possibly TRBD1 (5 bases). The ends were cut back, 0 bases at V and 4 bases at J, with 9 bases in the middle. The CDR3 has 14 residues. Germline CDR1 SEHNR, CDR2 FQNEAQ (reference sequence).

V usage is TRBV5-4 and J usage is TRBJ1-6; TRBD1 matches at 9 bases. Looked up from germline, CDR1 is SGHNT and CDR2 is YYREEE (reference sequence). With V trimmed by 4 bases and J by 5 bases, 7 bases remained unmatched. The CDR3 extends over 16 amino acids. CDR3 DNA: TGTGCCAGCAGCAAGGGACAGGGTTTCAATAATTCACCCCTCCACTTT. Translating it yields CASSKGQGFNNSPLHF.

There are a few counts of this clone. This chain uses TRBV4-3 with TRBJ1-2, with a weak D call TRBD1 (6 bases). This CDR3 is built from 14 residues. The germline gives CDR1 LGHNA, CDR2 YSLEER. Trimming shortened V by 2 bases and J by 1 base, and 8 bases separated the two germline ends. CDR3 in DNA: TGCGCCAGCAGCCAATCGGGACATAACTATGGCTACACCTTC. Translating gives CASSQSGHNYGYTF.

The genes are TRBV6-6 and TRBJ2-7; 8 nucleotides match TRBD1. Unmatched junction bases numbered 9, after V lost 4 bases and J lost 4 bases. This CDR3 region has 15 residues. Per the germline V gene, CDR1 is MNHNY and CDR2 is SVGAGI (reference sequence). The CDR3 protein is CASSSFPGGWYEQYF. CDR3 nucleotide sequence: TGTGCCAGCAGTTCCTTTCCAGGGGGCTGGTACGAGCAGTACTTC.

The chain combines TRBV5-1 with TRBJ1-4, with D maybe TRBD1 (6 bases). The ends were cut back, 0 bases at V and 7 bases at J, with 10 bases in the middle. This CDR3 contains 14 residues. Germline lookup yields CDR1 SGHRS and CDR2 YFSETQ. CDR3 loop: CASSLGGGGEKLFF. CDR3 coding DNA: TGCGCCAGCAGCTTGGGAGGGGGGGGTGAAAAACTGTTTTTT.

V and J are TRBV11-2 and TRBJ2-1; 11 bases line up with TRBD2. CDR3 size: 15 residues. Germline-derived CDR1 and CDR2 are SGHAT and FQNNGV. V dropped 5 bases and J dropped 7; count of bases not matched to a gene: 7. CDR3 sequence (DNA): TGTGCCAGCAGCCCGACTAGCGGGGTTCGAAATGAGCAGTTCTTC. Translating it yields CASSPTSGVRNEQFF.

The chain links TRBV5-1 to TRBJ2-3; 8 nucleotides agree with TRBD1. Germline trimming cut 4 bases from V and 5 bases from J; bases unmatched to any gene: 6. The CDR3 is 14 residues long. Germline loops: CDR1 SGHRS, CDR2 YFSETQ. The CDR3, as DNA: TGCGCCAGCAGCCCCGGACAGGGAATAGATACGCAGTATTTT. Its protein product is CASSPGQGIDTQYF. The full variable domain, in which reference TRBV5-1 and TRBJ2-3 provide the parts outside the CDR3, is KAGVTQTPRYLIKTRGQQVTLSCSPISGHRSVSWYQQTPGQGLQFLFEYFSETQRNKGNFPGRFSGRQFSNSRSEMNVSTLELGDSALYLCASSPGQGIDTQYFGPGTRLTVL.

The chain combines TRBV2 with TRBJ2-1; 9 positions match TRBD1. Unmatched junction bases numbered 5, after V lost 6 bases and J lost 5 bases. Germline lookup yields CDR1 SNHLY and CDR2 FYNNEI. The CDR3 covers 14 residues. Here the CDR3 DNA reads TGTGCCAGCAGCCCGGGACAGGGTAACAATGAGCAGTTCTTC. The encoded protein is CASSPGQGNNEQFF. The whole variable domain, remainder taken from reference TRBV2 and TRBJ2-1, is EPEVTQTPSHQVTQMGQEVILRCVPISNHLYFYWYRQILGQKVEFLVSFYNNEISEKSEIFDDQFSVERPDGSNFTLKIRSTKLEDSAMYFCASSPGQGNNEQFFGPGTRLTVL.

The chain joins TRBV7-6 to TRBJ1-2; 7 nucleotides align to TRBD1. The germline CDR1 and CDR2 sequences are SGHVS and FNYEAQ. The V segment lost 4 bases and the J segment 4 bases; nucleotides outside the gene matches: 6. The CDR3 is 14 amino acids. CDR3 DNA sequence: TGTGCCAGCAGCTCCGGACAGGTTGGCTATGGCTACACCTTC. Its protein product is CASSSGQVGYGYTF.

This chain joins TRBV2 and TRBJ2-7, with 7 nucleotides matching TRBD1. Germline loops: CDR1 SNHLY, CDR2 FYNNEI. V lost 6 bases, J lost 1 base, and 0 bases stayed unmatched. The CDR3 totals 12 residues. CDR3 in DNA: TGTGCCAGCAGGGGACAGTCCTACGAGCAGTACTTC. It specifies CASRGQSYEQYF.

V and J are TRBV15 and TRBJ2-5; TRBD1 might be the D (5 bases). The V gene's germline CDR1 is LNHNV and CDR2 YYDKDF (reference sequence). V was trimmed by 2 bases and J by 2 bases, leaving 12 bases between them. The CDR3 is 15 amino acids. The chain's CDR3 is CATSRLNTGQETQYF. DNA for the CDR3: TGTGCCACCAGCAGACTTAATACAGGTCAAGAGACCCAGTACTTC.

V and J are TRBV30 and TRBJ1-1; 8 bases are a match to TRBD1. Germline lookup yields CDR1 GTSNPN and CDR2 SVGIG (reference sequence). The CDR3 totals 13 residues. Trimming took 8 bases from V and 1 from J; bases not matched to a gene: 6. CDR3 protein: CALTGQGNTEAFF. The CDR3 nucleotides are TGTGCCCTGACCGGACAGGGGAACACTGAAGCTTTCTTT.

This sequence joins TRBV7-2 and TRBJ1-6; weak D call: TRBD1 (6 bases). V lost 4 bases and J 7 bases, leaving 11 bases between the germline ends. CDR3 size: 14 residues. Germline lookup yields CDR1 SGHTA and CDR2 FQGNSA. CDR3 bases: TGTGCCAGCAGCTCCGGGGACACAAATTCACCCCTCCACTTT. Translation: CASSSGDTNSPLHF.

V is TRBV6-5 and J is TRBJ2-7, with D perhaps matching TRBD1 (6 bases). V was pared by 3 bases and J by 6 bases, with 12 bases between. The germline gives CDR1 MNHEY, CDR2 SVGAGI. This CDR3 is 13 amino acids long. CDR3 protein: CASSYDARGEQYF. CDR3 DNA: TGTGCCAGCAGTTATGATGCCAGGGGCGAGCAGTACTTC.

V usage is TRBV5-4 and J usage is TRBJ2-2, with a possible D match to TRBD1 (5 bases). Germline lookup yields CDR1 SGHNT and CDR2 YYREEE (reference sequence). CDR3 length equals 15 residues. Trimming left V 4 bases short and J 0 bases short, with 10 bases between. CDR3 amino acids: CASSGAGSNTGELFF. In nucleotides, the CDR3 is TGTGCCAGCAGCGGGGCAGGATCGAACACCGGGGAGCTGTTTTTT.

This chain uses TRBV9 with TRBJ2-7, with D perhaps matching TRBD1 (6 bases). CDR3 length: 16 amino acids. Germline CDR1 and CDR2: SGDLS and YYNGEE. V gave up 0 bases and J gave up 1 base, with 14 bases separating them. The CDR3 loop reads CASSVVGWGPSYEQYF. Here the CDR3 DNA reads TGTGCCAGCAGCGTAGTTGGCTGGGGGCCTTCCTACGAGCAGTACTTC.

This chain uses TRBV2 with TRBJ1-2; TRBD1 is a possible D gene (6 bases). Germline-derived CDR1 and CDR2 are SNHLY and FYNNEI. The CDR3 is 14 amino acids. V was pared by 5 bases and J by 4 bases, with 14 bases between. CDR3 sequence: CASSPSGESYGYTF. The CDR3 bases are TGTGCCAGCAGTCCCTCAGGGGAGAGCTATGGCTACACCTTC.

This clone came up a few times. The chain links TRBV19 to TRBJ1-5; 8 positions match TRBD1. The ends lost 6 bases at V and 6 bases at J; junction bases unmatched: 7. The CDR3 loop spans 14 amino acids. The germline gives CDR1 LNHDA, CDR2 SQIVND (reference sequence). The CDR3 DNA reads as TGTGCCAGTAGATCAGGGGGCGCGGGTCAGCCCCAGCATTTT. Translating gives CASRSGGAGQPQHF.

The V gene is TRBV27, the J gene TRBJ1-3, with a tentative D call TRBD1 (6 bases). V was shortened by 5 bases and J by 4 bases, with 15 bases between the two germline ends. In germline, CDR1 is MNHEY, CDR2 SMNVEV (reference sequence). The CDR3 contains 15 residues. CDR3 nucleotide sequence: TGTGCCAGCAGTCGGACCGGGGGGCAAGGAAACACCATATATTTT. This gives the protein CASSRTGGQGNTIYF.

The genes are TRBV7-8 and TRBJ1-2, with TRBD1 as a possible D gene (6 bases). Germline assignment: CDR1 SGHVS and CDR2 FQNEAQ. The CDR3 runs 14 residues. V was pared by 4 bases and J by 8 bases, with 17 bases between. The chain's CDR3 is CASSSYQGTLGYTF. CDR3 nucleotide sequence: TGTGCCAGCAGCTCATATCAGGGGACGTTGGGCTACACCTTC.

This clone has just a few counts. The chain has TRBV14 and TRBJ1-3; a possible D gene is TRBD1 (6 bases). The CDR3 has 13 amino acids. Germline V CDR1 and CDR2: SGHDN, FVKESK. V lost 8 bases and J lost 4, with 12 bases in between. The CDR3 sequence: CASGAGVGNTIYF. The CDR3 DNA follows: TGTGCCAGCGGCGCAGGGGTAGGAAACACCATATATTTT.

The chain has TRBV11-2 and TRBJ2-3; no firm D call. The CDR3 spans 14 residues. Germline V gene data show CDR1 as SGHAT and CDR2 as FQNNGV. The germline V and J ends were trimmed by 0 bases and 4 bases, with 8 bases remaining between them. The chain's CDR3 is CASSLDYGSDTQYF. DNA of the CDR3: TGTGCCAGCAGCTTAGATTATGGCTCAGATACGCAGTATTTT.

J is TRBJ2-2 and V is TRBV7-9, with 7 bases fitting TRBD1. J gave up 4 bases and V 5 bases, and 13 bases lay outside the gene matches. Germline assignment: CDR1 SEHNR and CDR2 FQNEAQ (reference sequence). This CDR3 contains 17 residues. This chain's CDR3 is CASSPPQTGLGTGELFF. The CDR3 coding sequence is TGTGCCAGCAGCCCCCCACAGACAGGGCTAGGCACCGGGGAGCTGTTTTTT. Full variable domain (remainder filled in from reference TRBV7-9 and TRBJ2-2): DTGVSQNPRHKITKRGQNVTFRCDPISEHNRLYWYRQTLGQGPEFLTYFQNEAQLEKSRLLSDRFSAERPKGSFSTLEIQRTEQGDSAMYLCASSPPQTGLGTGELFFGEGSRLTVL.

This clone was counted ten times or more. CDR3 region: CASSVMAETNEKLFF. CDR3 DNA: TGTGCCAGCAGTGTGATGGCAGAAACTAATGAAAAACTGTTTTTT. This chain links TRBV2 with TRBJ1-4; D is ambiguous. Deletions cut 4 bases from V and 1 base from J, with 10 bases between. The CDR3 loop spans 15 amino acids. Germline CDR1 reads SNHLY; CDR2 reads FYNNEI.

This clone was detected a few times. The gene calls are TRBV19 and TRBJ2-3; D is unclear. This CDR3 region has 13 residues. V lost 3 bases, J lost 6 bases, and 10 bases lay in between. CDR1 is LNHDA and CDR2 is SQIVND in the germline V gene (reference sequence). The CDR3 region has the DNA TGTGCCAGTAGTATGGCTGTCGCTGATACGCAGTATTTT. This sequence encodes CASSMAVADTQYF.

The chain has TRBV7-6 and TRBJ2-1, with 10 bases aligning to TRBD2. The ends lost 5 bases at V and 10 bases at J; junction bases unmatched: 8. Germline-derived CDR1 and CDR2 are SGHVS and FNYEAQ. The CDR3 loop spans 14 amino acids. The CDR3 reads CASSQDIAGGEQFF. The DNA for the CDR3 is TGTGCCAGCAGCCAAGACATAGCGGGGGGAGAGCAGTTCTTC.

This clone was seen a few times. The chain joins TRBV6-6 to TRBJ1-5; D may be TRBD1 (5 bases). Germline V gene sequence: CDR1 MNHNY, CDR2 SVGAGI (reference sequence). The CDR3 covers 16 residues. Trimming cost V 8 bases and J 6 bases, with 23 bases left between them. The CDR3, as DNA: TGTGCCAGCGGCTACGAATCGGGCCCGGGGGGTCAGCCCCAGCATTTT. Its protein product is CASGYESGPGGQPQHF.

This clone occurred a few times. The chain joins TRBV7-8 to TRBJ1-3, with TRBD1 matching over 7 bases. The CDR3 runs to 16 residues. Germline V gene sequence: CDR1 SGHVS, CDR2 FQNEAQ. Trimming removed 1 base from V and 4 bases from J; junction bases left unmatched: 7. The CDR3 coding sequence is TGTGCCAGCAGCTTAGGTGGACAGGAGGCCGGAAACACCATATATTTT. This encodes CASSLGGQEAGNTIYF.